A selection of T cell receptor beta chains follows, all from one sample in a study of T cell responses to AZD1222 COVID-19 vaccine. The table came from immunoSEQ multiplex PCR; TCRdb's copy has only in-frame clones and leaves some out. The sample includes under 140,000 clones, around 90% of them seen just once. The sequences come from peripheral blood, collected 28 days after the second AZD1222 dose. The receptors here all came from an adult who received the AZD1222 COVID-19 vaccine. Both conserved end residues are part of each CDR3. Fields, in order: clone size, V gene, J gene, D gene, CDR3 protein, CDR3 DNA. A D gene is named only where the DNA matches it firmly. Clone size, where shown, is once, few, many, or a class for clones that have expanded.

>.|TRBV7-9|TRBJ1-1|.
CASRLLGTEAFF
TGTGCCAGCAGACTCCTGGGCACTGAAGCTTTCTTT
>.|TRBV5-1|TRBJ1-2|.
CASSLAAANYGYTF
TGCGCCAGCAGCTTGGCCGCAGCCAACTATGGCTACACCTTC
>.|TRBV7-6|TRBJ2-1|TRBD2
CASSLTTLGTSGRPYNEQFF
TGTGCCAGCAGCTTGACTACATTAGGGACTAGCGGGAGGCCCTACAATGAGCAGTTCTTC
>.|TRBV19|TRBJ1-5|TRBD1
CASRGQVNQPQHF
TGTGCCAGTAGGGGACAGGTTAATCAGCCCCAGCATTTT
>.|TRBV5-1|TRBJ2-7|TRBD2
CASTLAGGPYEQYF
TGCGCCAGCACCCTAGCGGGGGGGCCTTACGAGCAGTACTTC
>.|TRBV27|TRBJ1-5|.
CASSLRTGNQPQHF
TGTGCCAGCAGTTTAAGGACGGGAAATCAGCCCCAGCATTTT
>.|TRBV4-1|TRBJ1-2|TRBD1
CASSPMTGVGYTF
TGCGCCAGCAGCCCTATGACAGGGGTCGGCTACACCTTC
>.|TRBV5-1|TRBJ2-3|TRBD2
CASSLRTSGDTQYF
TGCGCCAGCAGCCTTCGGACTAGCGGAGATACGCAGTATTTT
>.|TRBV5-1|TRBJ2-3|.
CASSLVGVGAATDTQYF
TGCGCCAGCAGCTTGGTAGGGGTTGGGGCAGCCACAGATACGCAGTATTTT
>.|TRBV15|TRBJ2-7|TRBD2
CATSRGGTIYEQYF
TGTGCCACCAGCAGAGGGGGGACTATTTACGAGCAGTACTTC
>.|TRBV7-9|TRBJ1-2|.
CASSLSAGVDYGYTF
TGTGCCAGCAGCTTATCGGCGGGGGTCGACTATGGCTACACCTTC
>.|TRBV28|TRBJ2-7|.
CASSFPHSYEQYF
TGTGCCAGCAGTTTCCCCCACTCCTACGAGCAGTACTTC
>.|TRBV5-1|TRBJ2-7|TRBD1
CASSLEGQGGYEQYF
TGCGCCAGCAGCTTGGAGGGACAGGGGGGCTACGAGCAGTACTTC
>once|TRBV6-6|TRBJ1-2|.
CASSSQAYGYTF
TGTGCCAGCAGTTCGCAGGCCTATGGCTACACCTTC
>.|TRBV6-6|TRBJ1-5|.
CASSTTRGGQPQHF
TGTGCCAGCAGCACTACTAGGGGGGGTCAGCCCCAGCATTTT
>once|TRBV6-5|TRBJ1-5|.
CASSLGLSNQPQHF
TGTGCCAGCAGTTTAGGACTGAGCAATCAGCCCCAGCATTTT
>.|TRBV19|TRBJ1-2|TRBD1
CASSPRTGRLANYGYTF
TGTGCCAGTAGTCCACGGACAGGGAGATTAGCTAACTATGGCTACACCTTC
>.|TRBV5-1|TRBJ2-2|.
CASSLGGTGELFF
TGCGCCAGCAGCTTGGGCGGGACCGGGGAGCTGTTTTTT
>.|TRBV3-1/TRBV3-2|TRBJ1-3|.
CASSQEFSGNTIYF
TGTGCCAGCAGCCAAGAGTTCTCTGGAAACACCATATATTTT
>.|TRBV6-5|TRBJ2-2|.
CASSFAPGMGELFF
TGTGCCAGCAGTTTCGCCCCAGGGATGGGGGAGCTGTTTTTT
>.|TRBV6-2/TRBV6-3|TRBJ1-1|.
CASSPGTASTEAFF
TGTGCCAGCAGTCCCGGGACCGCGTCCACTGAAGCTTTCTTT
>.|TRBV3-1/TRBV3-2|TRBJ1-1|.
CASSGWHGTEAFF
TGTGCCAGCAGCGGGTGGCATGGCACTGAAGCTTTCTTT
>.|TRBV4-1|TRBJ1-5|.
CASSQEVYSNQPQHF
TGCGCCAGCAGCCAAGAAGTTTATAGCAATCAGCCCCAGCATTTT
>.|TRBV6-2/TRBV6-3|TRBJ2-2|.
CASSYSLRTPAGELFF
TGTGCCAGCAGTTACTCCCTCAGAACACCCGCCGGGGAGCTGTTTTTT
>.|TRBV18|TRBJ2-1|TRBD2
CASSRGTSGTGEQFF
TGTGCCAGCTCACGAGGGACTAGCGGGACAGGTGAGCAGTTCTTC
>.|TRBV6-6|TRBJ1-1|.
CASSDGQLNTEAFF
TGTGCCAGCAGTGACGGACAGCTGAACACTGAAGCTTTCTTT
>.|TRBV19|TRBJ2-6|TRBD1
CASSGRDRGIFSGANVLTF
TGTGCCAGTAGTGGCCGGGACAGGGGGATATTTTCTGGGGCCAACGTCCTGACTTTC
>.|TRBV2|TRBJ2-7|.
CASSVQGSDYEQYF
TGTGCCAGCAGTGTACAGGGAAGCGACTACGAGCAGTACTTC
>.|TRBV9|TRBJ2-1|TRBD1
CASSVATGGPNEQFF
TGTGCCAGCAGCGTAGCGACAGGGGGTCCCAATGAGCAGTTCTTC
>.|TRBV6-1|TRBJ1-1|TRBD1
CASSEGTGAASEAFF
TGTGCCAGCAGTGAGGGGACAGGGGCGGCCTCTGAAGCTTTCTTT
>.|TRBV3-1/TRBV3-2|TRBJ1-1|TRBD1
CASSPGTAPGGTEAFF
TGTGCCAGCAGCCCTGGGACAGCGCCAGGCGGGACTGAAGCTTTCTTT
>.|TRBV19|TRBJ2-7|TRBD1
CASSKRQGPTENYEQYF
TGTGCCAGTAGCAAGAGACAGGGACCTACGGAGAACTACGAGCAGTACTTC
>.|TRBV2|TRBJ2-3|.
CASSEQADTQYF
TGTGCCAGCAGTGAACAGGCGGATACGCAGTATTTT
>.|TRBV2|TRBJ1-1|.
CASSGSWNTEAFF
TGTGCCAGCAGTGGTTCGTGGAACACTGAAGCTTTCTTT
>.|TRBV12-5|TRBJ1-5|.
CASGPQGGNQPQHF
TGTGCTAGTGGCCCTCAGGGCGGCAATCAGCCCCAGCATTTT
>.|TRBV18|TRBJ1-1|.
CASSQGGVTEAFF
TGTGCCAGCTCACAGGGAGGCGTCACTGAAGCTTTCTTT
>.|TRBV6-5|TRBJ1-1|.
CASRPSNLGEAFF
TGTGCCAGCAGACCCAGTAATCTCGGTGAAGCTTTCTTT
>.|TRBV2|TRBJ1-5|.
CASSVGGLNQPQHF
TGTGCCAGCAGTGTGGGAGGGCTCAATCAGCCCCAGCATTTT
>.|TRBV7-3|TRBJ2-3|.
CASSLGRGWGTDTQYF
TGTGCCAGCAGCTTGGGACGGGGATGGGGCACAGATACGCAGTATTTT
>.|TRBV4-2|TRBJ2-7|.
CASSQVTGNYEQYF
TGTGCCAGCAGCCAAGTCACAGGAAATTACGAGCAGTACTTC
>.|TRBV5-5|TRBJ1-4|.
CASSLGLDSEKLFF
TGTGCCAGCAGCTTGGGACTCGATAGCGAAAAACTGTTTTTT
>.|TRBV27|TRBJ2-2|.
CASSKMRNTGELFF
TGTGCCAGCAGTAAGATGCGAAACACCGGGGAGCTGTTTTTT
>.|TRBV6-5|TRBJ2-7|.
CASSLEATSTYEQYF
TGTGCCAGCAGCCTGGAAGCAACTTCAACCTACGAGCAGTACTTC
>.|TRBV20-1|TRBJ2-7|.
CSASAGGKAYEQYF
TGCAGTGCTAGTGCGGGCGGGAAGGCCTACGAGCAGTACTTC
>.|TRBV21-1|TRBJ1-6|.
CASSPYRNRAYNSPLHF
TGTGCCAGCAGCCCCTACCGGAACAGGGCGTATAATTCACCCCTCCACTTT
>once|TRBV3-1/TRBV3-2|TRBJ1-5|.
CASSQDVGNQPQHF
TGTGCCAGCAGCCAAGATGTGGGCAATCAGCCCCAGCATTTT